A single sample gave rise to the 3 T cell receptor beta chains below, sequenced in a study of T cell responses to AZD1222 COVID-19 vaccine. TCRdb's table, derived via immunoSEQ multiplex PCR, lists solely in-frame clones and lacks some. The table records about 86,000 clones, approximately 86% of them present only once. This material consisted of peripheral blood, taken on day 0 of AZD1222 vaccination. The receptors were sampled from an adult in good health.

The chain recombines TRBV5-6 with TRBJ1-4; a weak D match, TRBD1 (6 bases). Germline V gives CDR1 SGHDT, CDR2 YYEEEE. The CDR3 is 14 amino acids. Trimming pared 2 bases from V and 8 bases from J, leaving 13 bases between. CDR3 sequence reads: CASSLQGVPEKLFF. The CDR3 DNA follows: TGTGCCAGCAGCTTACAGGGCGTCCCCGAAAAACTGTTTTTT.

The genes are TRBV15 and TRBJ2-1; 9 nucleotides line up with TRBD2. This CDR3 region has 14 residues. Germline CDR1 is LNHNV and CDR2 is YYDKDF (reference sequence). The J segment lost 7 bases and the V segment lost 4 bases, leaving 5 bases of the junction unmatched. CDR3 sequence: CATSISGSKNEQFF. The DNA of the CDR3 is TGTGCCACCAGCATTAGCGGGAGCAAGAATGAGCAGTTCTTC.

This chain joins TRBV19 and TRBJ2-3; TRBD1 matches 7 bases. Looked up from germline, CDR1 is LNHDA and CDR2 is SQIVND (reference sequence). The V and J ends lost 1 base and 6 bases, in that order; junction bases with no gene match: 7. The CDR3 has 15 amino acids. The CDR3 coding sequence is TGTGCCAGTAGTATAGGGGCCAGGGGGATGGATACGCAGTATTTT. Translating gives CASSIGARGMDTQYF.